The clone carrying this T cell receptor beta chain was picked up a small number of times. Its specificity is unknown. Markers CD45RO/CCR7/CD25/CD127/CD95/CD27 served to sort CD4+ naive, central memory, regulatory and stem cell-like memory cells. These data originate in a study of beta chain features in type 1 diabetes. Looking at the study overall: There was similarity between patients and healthy donors in age, gender and cell yields. General study points: Shorter TCRB CDR3s, moderately but significantly so, were found in Type 1 diabetes patients in all four CD4+ subsets. Fewer insertions but more deletions were seen at VDJ junctions in type 1 diabetes patients.

Expressed TCRB transcripts were sequenced after all isolated RNA was converted to cDNA. Sequencing was performed with immunoSEQ multiplex PCR; in TCRdb, only in-frame clones are kept and a portion is missing. The sample includes about 660,000 clones, roughly an eighth seen only once; the top ten take around 0.04%. Per germline, CDR1 SGDLS and CDR2 YYNGEE. This CDR3 has 15 residues. After removal of 0 bases from V and 7 bases from J, the junction contained 3 bases not matched to a gene. The clonotype originates from a man younger than 35 with type 1 diabetes. The chain has TRBV9 and TRBJ2-1, with 11 nucleotides matching TRBD1. Sequencing was performed on naive CD4+ T cells from blood. CDR3: CASSVVGTGGNEQFF. The CDR3 DNA follows: TGTGCCAGCAGCGTAGTAGGGACAGGGGGAAATGAGCAGTTCTTC. The full variable domain, completed using reference TRBV9 and TRBJ2-1, is DSGVTQTPKHLITATGQRVTLRCSPRSGDLSVYWYQQSLDQGLQFLIQYYNGEERAKGNILERFSAQQFPDLHSELNLSSLELGDSALYFCASSVVGTGGNEQFFGPGTRLTVL.